The sequence of this TCR beta chain was determined in a study of blood T cell repertoires in COVID-19. Whole-study context: COVID-19 samples collected from the United States, Italy and Spain covered acute and convalescent phases.

Germline lookup yields CDR1 LGHDT and CDR2 YNNKEL (reference sequence). J was trimmed by 0 bases and V by 1 base; bases with no gene match: 6. This CDR3 spans 17 amino acids. In the original processing: Nucleated cell counts were estimated from reference gene primer amplification. Generated by immunoSEQ multiplex PCR, the TCRdb table keeps only in-frame clones and is missing some. V and J calls and clone size are given by that table; D and trimming were obtained from the DNA. The table lists about 23,000 clones, 90% to 95% of them singletons, with under 4.5% in the top ten. In this sample, this clone turned up a few times.

This clonotype was obtained from a woman between 50 and 59 years old with active COVID-19. The chain recombines TRBV3-1 (or the pseudogene TRBV3-2) with TRBJ2-3, with 8 bases matching TRBD2. The sequencing input was peripheral blood. The CDR3 is CASSQGTSSSSTDTQYF. Here the CDR3 DNA reads TGTGCCAGCAGCCAAGGGACTAGCTCTTCTAGCACAGATACGCAGTATTTT.